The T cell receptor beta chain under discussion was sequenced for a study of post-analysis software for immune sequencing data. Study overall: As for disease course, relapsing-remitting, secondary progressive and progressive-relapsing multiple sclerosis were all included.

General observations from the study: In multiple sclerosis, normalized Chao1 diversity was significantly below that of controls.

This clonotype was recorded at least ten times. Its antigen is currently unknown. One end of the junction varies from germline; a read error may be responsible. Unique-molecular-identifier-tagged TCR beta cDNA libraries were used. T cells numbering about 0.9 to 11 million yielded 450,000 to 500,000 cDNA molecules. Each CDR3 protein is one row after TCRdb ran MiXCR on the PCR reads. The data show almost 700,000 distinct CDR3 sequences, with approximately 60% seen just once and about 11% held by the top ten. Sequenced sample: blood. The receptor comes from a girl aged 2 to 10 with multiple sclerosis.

This chain's CDR3 is CASSREETQYF. The CDR3 DNA is TGTGCCAGCAGTCGCGAAGAGACCCAGTACTTC. The V and J genes are TRBV5-1 and TRBJ2-5; the D is unclear. This CDR3 spans 11 amino acids. Germline V gene data show CDR1 as SGHRS and CDR2 as YFSETQ.